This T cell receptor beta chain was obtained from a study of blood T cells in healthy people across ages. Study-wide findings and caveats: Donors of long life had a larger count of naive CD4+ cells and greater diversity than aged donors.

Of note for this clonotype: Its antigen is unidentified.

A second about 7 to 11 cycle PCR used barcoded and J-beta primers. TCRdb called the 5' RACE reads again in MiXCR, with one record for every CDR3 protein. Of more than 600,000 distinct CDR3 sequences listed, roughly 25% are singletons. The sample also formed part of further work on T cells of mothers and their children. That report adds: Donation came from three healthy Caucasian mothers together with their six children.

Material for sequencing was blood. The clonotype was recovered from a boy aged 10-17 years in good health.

For the CDR3, the DNA is TGCAGCGTCAGGGTTGGAGACACTGAAGCTTTCTTT. Its protein is CSVRVGDTEAFF. The chain carries TRBV29-1 and TRBJ1-1; D might be TRBD1 (5 bases). Trimming left V 6 bases short and J 3 bases short, with 11 bases between. The CDR3 consists of 12 residues. Germline CDR1 and CDR2: SQVTM and ANQGSEA.